Following are 27 T cell receptor beta chains from one sample sequenced in a study of Ad26.COV2.S vaccination and SARS-CoV-2 variants. Generated by immunoSEQ multiplex PCR, the TCRdb table keeps only in-frame clones and is missing some. Here the sample spans over 90,000 clones, roughly 80% being singletons. The sample here was peripheral blood, taken after recovery from COVID-19. These receptors were obtained from a human donor who had recovered from COVID-19.

With regard to this clone: At the DNA level, this CDR3 is encoded by other sequences in the same sample as well. The CDR3 bases are TGTGCCAGCAGTTGGGGAACCGGGGAGCTGTTTTTT. Its translation: CASSWGTGELFF. This chain links TRBV6-2 or TRBV6-3 with TRBJ2-2; D is uncertain. The CDR3 sequence is 12 residues long. Per germline, CDR1 MNHEY and CDR2 SVGEGT. V was shortened by 4 bases and J by 5 bases, with 5 bases between the two germline ends.

The chain has TRBV7-9 and TRBJ2-7, with D unresolved. The CDR3 is 14 amino acids. CDR1 is SEHNR, CDR2 FQNEAQ, per germline (reference sequence). Trimming took 3 bases from V and 4 from J, leaving 13 bases between them. CDR3 coding DNA: TGTGCCAGCAGCTTCGATAGAAGAATGTACGAGCAGTACTTC. As protein: CASSFDRRMYEQYF.

This clone appeared once. The chain uses TRBV5-4 and TRBJ1-1, with D maybe TRBD1 (5 bases). The germline gives CDR1 SGHNT, CDR2 YYREEE (reference sequence). Between the trimmed V and J ends, which lost 0 bases and 7 bases, there was a span of 13 bases. The CDR3 length is 14 residues. CDR3 sequence reads: CASSLDGGLDEAFF. The CDR3 coding sequence is TGTGCCAGCAGCTTGGATGGGGGATTGGATGAAGCTTTCTTT. The variable domain in full, with the rest retrieved from reference TRBV5-4 and TRBJ1-1, is ETGVTQSPTHLIKTRGQQVTLRCSSQSGHNTVSWYQQALGQGPQFIFQYYREEENGRGNFPPRFSGLQFPNYSSELNVNALELDDSALYLCASSLDGGLDEAFFGQGTRLTVV.

The genes are TRBV9 and TRBJ2-5; 11 positions match TRBD2. Germline V gene lookup returns CDR1 SGDLS and CDR2 YYNGEE. This CDR3 has 16 residues. With V trimmed by 0 bases and J by 2 bases, 3 bases remained unmatched. CDR3 bases: TGTGCCAGCAGCGTAGCTAGCGGGGGGTTACAAGAGACCCAGTACTTC. Protein sequence: CASSVASGGLQETQYF.

The chain uses TRBV28 and TRBJ2-7; no clear D gene. The CDR3 is 13 amino acids. With 4 bases removed from V and 0 bases from J, the gap between germline ends came to 7 bases. Germline values: CDR1 MDHEN, CDR2 SYDVKM. The CDR3 coding sequence is TGTGCCAGCAGTTCGCCCCTCTCCTACGAGCAGTACTTC. Its protein product is CASSSPLSYEQYF.

The CDR3 region is CASSLGQGMDTQYF. CDR3 coding DNA: TGCGCCAGCAGCCTGGGACAGGGGATGGATACGCAGTATTTT. The chain is built from TRBV5-1 and TRBJ2-3, with 10 bases fitting TRBD1. This CDR3 comprises 14 residues. Germline lookup yields CDR1 SGHRS and CDR2 YFSETQ. Trimming removed 4 bases from V and 6 bases from J; junction bases left unmatched: 5.

This clone appeared a single time. The chain carries TRBV5-1 and TRBJ1-2; D might be TRBD1 (6 bases). CDR1 and CDR2 from the germline V gene are SGHRS and YFSETQ. Trimming took off 4 bases at V and 13 bases at J, with 20 bases between the two ends. There are 13 residues in the CDR3. CDR3 bases: TGCGCCAGCAGCCCGGTGACAGGACCCTCCCCCACCTTC. Its protein product is CASSPVTGPSPTF.

Note on this clone: Other nucleotide sequences in the sample specify the same CDR3. The chain has TRBV3-1 (or the pseudogene TRBV3-2) and TRBJ1-1; D not certain. V lost 1 base to trimming and J lost 2 bases, with 5 bases between them. Germline values: CDR1 LGHDT, CDR2 YNNKEL (reference sequence). This CDR3 comprises 13 residues. The DNA of the CDR3 is TGTGCCAGCAGCCAAGTCGGTAACACTGAAGCTTTCTTT. As protein: CASSQVGNTEAFF.

The rearrangement uses TRBV5-1 and TRBJ1-6; 9 bases align to TRBD1. Unmatched junction bases numbered 9, after V lost 4 bases and J lost 7 bases. Germline V lookup: CDR1 SGHRS, CDR2 YFSETQ. This CDR3 is built from 16 residues. CDR3 region: CASSGQGQGWNSPLHF. CDR3 sequence (DNA): TGCGCCAGCAGCGGGCAAGGACAGGGGTGGAATTCACCCCTCCACTTT.

The count of this clone is one. The chain employs TRBV9 and TRBJ1-1; D perhaps matches TRBD1 (5 bases). Looked up from germline, CDR1 is SGDLS and CDR2 is YYNGEE. CDR3 size: 15 residues. Trimming removed 2 bases from V and 6 bases from J, with 17 bases in between. In DNA form, the CDR3 reads TGTGCCAGCAGCGTCGGCGGGGCGAGTTTCTCTGAAGCTTTCTTT. Protein: CASSVGGASFSEAFF.

This chain connects TRBV6-2 or TRBV6-3 to TRBJ1-6; TRBD1 aligns across 7 bases. The CDR3 loop spans 15 amino acids. Germline V gives CDR1 MNHEY, CDR2 SVGEGT. J was trimmed by 2 bases and V by 5 bases; bases with no gene match: 3. The CDR3 DNA is TGTGCCAGCAGTCAGGGGGTGACCTATAATTCACCCCTCCACTTT. Translated: CASSQGVTYNSPLHF.

This chain connects TRBV19 to TRBJ1-4; possible D gene TRBD1, 6 bases. Germline lookup yields CDR1 LNHDA and CDR2 SQIVND (reference sequence). V was shortened by 5 bases and J by 0 bases, with 31 bases between the two germline ends. The CDR3 is made up of 22 amino acids. CDR3 in DNA: TGTGCCAGTAGTCTCGGCCCCAGGGGACTCGACACAAGCTTAGCAACTAATGAAAAACTGTTTTTT. Translation: CASSLGPRGLDTSLATNEKLFF.

A single count supports this clone. The chain carries TRBV7-3 and TRBJ1-2; 10 nucleotides align to TRBD1. With 2 bases clipped from V and 4 bases from J, the junction kept 4 bases outside the gene matches. CDR3 size: 15 residues. CDR1 and CDR2 from the germline V gene are SGHTA and FQGTGA. DNA for the CDR3: TGTGCCAGCAGCTTAGAGGGACAGGGGACCTATGGCTACACCTTC. Protein product: CASSLEGQGTYGYTF. Supplemented by reference TRBV7-3 and TRBJ1-2, the full variable domain reads GAGVSQTPSNKVTEKGKYVELRCDPISGHTALYWYRQSLGQGPEFLIYFQGTGAADDSGLPNDRFFAVRPEGSVSTLKIQRTERGDSAVYLCASSLEGQGTYGYTFGSGTRLTVV.

This clone was seen a single time. CDR3 DNA sequence: TGTGCCAGCAGCACCGAGACAGGGAACTATGGCTACACCTTC. As protein: CASSTETGNYGYTF. The chain couples TRBV4-2 to TRBJ1-2; 7 nucleotides match TRBD1. Germline CDR1 LGHNA, CDR2 YNFKEQ. The CDR3 spans 14 residues. The trim removed 5 bases at V and 2 bases at J, leaving 5 bases unmatched.

This chain joins TRBV4-2 and TRBJ1-2; tentatively, D is TRBD1 (6 bases). The length of the CDR3 is 15 residues. Germline V gene sequence: CDR1 LGHNA, CDR2 YNFKEQ. V gave up 3 bases and J gave up 8 bases, with 19 bases separating them. The CDR3 bases are TGTGCCAGCAGCCATTTGGGGGCAGGAGAGGACGGCTACACCTTC. Translation: CASSHLGAGEDGYTF.

The chain combines TRBV7-2 with TRBJ1-5; TRBD1 agrees at 9 bases. Germline values: CDR1 SGHTA, CDR2 FQGNSA. V was clipped by 1 base and J by 0 bases; unmatched bases: 10. This CDR3 spans 19 amino acids. The CDR3 protein is CASSLGRDRAPYSNQPQHF. As DNA, the CDR3 is TGTGCCAGCAGCTTAGGACGGGACAGGGCGCCTTATAGCAATCAGCCCCAGCATTTT.

The chain employs TRBV3-1 (or the pseudogene TRBV3-2) and TRBJ1-5; D gene uncertain. CDR1 and CDR2 from the germline V gene are LGHDT and YNNKEL (reference sequence). The V and J ends lost 4 bases and 1 base respectively, with 8 bases between them. This CDR3 contains 14 residues. Here the CDR3 reads CASSRGLSNQPQHF. The CDR3 DNA reads as TGTGCCAGCAGCCGAGGACTCAGCAATCAGCCCCAGCATTTT.

The chain combines TRBV29-1 with TRBJ2-7, with 8 bases identical to TRBD2. The CDR3 totals 13 residues. V was pared by 6 bases and J by 2 bases, with 6 bases of the junction left unmatched. Germline V CDR1 and CDR2: SQVTM, ANQGSEA. Here the CDR3 DNA reads TGCAGCGTAGAGCGGGGGAAAACCTACGAGCAGTACTTC. Amino acid sequence: CSVERGKTYEQYF.

The chain combines TRBV18 with TRBJ2-1; TRBD1 aligns across 7 bases. Trimming took 3 bases from V and 3 from J; bases not matched to a gene: 11. The CDR3 runs to 17 residues. The germline V gene encodes CDR1 KGHSH and CDR2 LQKENI. The CDR3 is CASSPSRGLRLYNEQFF. CDR3 in DNA: TGTGCCAGCTCACCGTCAAGGGGGCTCAGACTCTACAATGAGCAGTTCTTC.

The J gene is TRBJ2-1, the V gene TRBV4-2, with 9 bases aligning to TRBD2. This CDR3 comprises 16 residues. The V gene end was trimmed by 0 bases and the J gene end by 2 bases; junction bases not matched to a gene: 2. Germline-derived CDR1 and CDR2 are LGHNA and YNFKEQ. The CDR3 DNA follows: TGTGCCAGCAGCCAAGAGGGCGGGGGGGCCTACAATGAGCAGTTCTTC. It specifies CASSQEGGGAYNEQFF.

CDR3: CASSPLLGNQPQHF. CDR3 DNA sequence: TGCGCCAGCAGCCCCTTGCTTGGCAATCAGCCCCAGCATTTT. The rearrangement uses TRBV4-1 and TRBJ1-5, with D uncertain. This CDR3 is 14 amino acids long. V gave up 4 bases and J gave up 2 bases, with 9 bases separating them. CDR1 is MGHRA and CDR2 is YSYEKL in the germline V gene.

A remark on this clone: Other DNA sequences from this sample encode an identical CDR3 as well. The chain combines TRBV7-2 with TRBJ1-1, with a possible D match to TRBD1 (5 bases). Trimming removed 8 bases at V and 1 base at J, with 11 bases between. Looked up from germline, CDR1 is SGHTA and CDR2 is FQGNSA. The CDR3 has 13 residues. This CDR3 reads CASGTQGNTEAFF. The CDR3 region has the DNA TGTGCCAGCGGCACTCAGGGGAACACTGAAGCTTTCTTT.

This chain uses TRBV7-3 with TRBJ1-6, with 10 positions matching TRBD1. The V and J ends lost 5 bases and 6 bases, in that order; junction bases with no gene match: 7. Germline CDR1 is SGHTA and CDR2 is FQGTGA. This CDR3 is 16 amino acids long. The CDR3 loop is CASSLTGTGVNSPLHF. The CDR3 nucleotides are TGTGCCAGCAGCCTTACCGGGACAGGGGTTAATTCACCCCTCCACTTT.

This clone was recorded only once. CDR3 nucleotides: TGTGCCAGCAGTTTGGGAACACCCTCGCTGGGGGGCCGAATCTACGAGCAGTACTTC. Its protein is CASSLGTPSLGGRIYEQYF. The rearrangement uses TRBV28 and TRBJ2-7, with D possibly being TRBD1 or TRBD2 (6 bases each). Germline lookup yields CDR1 MDHEN and CDR2 SYDVKM. V was clipped by 3 bases and J by 3 bases, with 27 bases between them. The CDR3 has 19 residues.

CDR3 in amino acids: CASSRDPGREAFF. The CDR3 DNA reads TGTGCCAGCAGCCGCGACCCGGGAAGGGAAGCTTTCTTT. The rearrangement links TRBV3-1 (or the pseudogene TRBV3-2) to TRBJ1-1; D not certain. V was shortened by 4 bases and J by 8 bases, with 14 bases between the two germline ends. This CDR3 is 13 amino acids long. The germline V gene encodes CDR1 LGHDT and CDR2 YNNKEL (reference sequence).

The CDR3 reads CASSSNNFYEQYF. For the CDR3, the DNA is TGTGCCAGCAGCTCGAATAACTTCTACGAGCAGTACTTC. This chain connects TRBV7-2 to TRBJ2-7, with unresolved D. CDR1 is SGHTA and CDR2 is FQGNSA in the germline V gene. V dropped 4 bases and J dropped 3 bases, with 10 bases sitting between them. The CDR3 contains 13 residues.

The V gene is TRBV7-6, the J gene TRBJ2-3; D call uncertain. V shed 5 bases and J shed 4 bases, with 7 bases lying between them. Looked up from germline, CDR1 is SGHVS and CDR2 is FNYEAQ. CDR3 length equals 12 residues. CDR3 DNA sequence: TGTGCCAGCAGCCCTGGGTCAGATACGCAGTATTTT. Its translation is CASSPGSDTQYF.